The source of this T cell receptor (beta chain) is a study of blood T cell repertoires in COVID-19. The CDR3 spans 18 residues. CDR1 SGHAT and CDR2 FQNNGV come from the germline V gene. The V and J ends lost 6 bases and 2 bases respectively, with 20 bases between them. Method: immunoSEQ multiplex PCR; TCRdb's copy keeps in-frame clones and lacks some. This sample yields more than 400,000 clones, of which roughly 85% are seen a single time; 3% to 3.5% belongs to the top ten. This clonotype was sampled from a human donor in a cohort sampled during active COVID-19. This chain joins TRBV11-2 and TRBJ2-6, with a weak D call TRBD2 (5 bases). Sequenced material: peripheral blood. CDR3: CASRIQRAPRAGANVLTF. CDR3 nucleotides: TGTGCCAGCAGAATTCAGAGGGCCCCGAGGGCTGGGGCCAACGTCCTGACTTTC.